These T cell receptor beta chains were read from a single sample in a study of post-analysis software for immune sequencing data. TCRdb independently ran MiXCR on the PCR reads; one entry per CDR3 protein. The table shows about 810,000 distinct CDR3 sequences, with roughly 50% occurring only once. Sequencing was done on a sample of blood. The receptors stem from a girl aged 10 to 17 with multiple sclerosis. Both conserved end residues are part of each CDR3. A D gene is named only where the DNA matches it firmly. For some rows the clone size is stated as once, few or many, or as a class when expanded; others skip it.

NA NA TRBJ2-7 TRBV7-2 TGTGCCAGCAGCCGCCTTATGGGCGAGCAGTACTTC CASSRLMGEQYF
NA NA TRBJ2-1 TRBV15 TGTGCCACCAGCAGAGTTTCCGGGACCTACAATGAGCAGTTCTTC CATSRVSGTYNEQFF
NA TRBD2 TRBJ2-4 TRBV12-5 TGTGCTAGTGGTTTGGTACGGCAAGGGCTAGGGAGGGTCGGAAACATTCAGTACTTC CASGLVRQGLGRVGNIQYF
few NA TRBJ1-1 TRBV5-1 TGCGCCAGCAGCTTTGTAGGCACTGAAGCTTTCTTT CASSFVGTEAFF
few NA TRBJ1-5 TRBV25-1 TGTGCCAGCAGTGGGGACATCAATCAGCCCCAGCATTTT CASSGDINQPQHF
once TRBD1 TRBJ1-2 TRBV4-2 TGTGCCAGCAACCCGGACAGGGAGGCCTATGGCTACACCTTC CASNPDREAYGYTF
NA NA TRBJ1-2 TRBV6-6 TGTGCCAGCATTCTAGACGGCCGGGAGTATGGCTACACCTTC CASILDGREYGYTF
NA TRBD1 TRBJ2-5 TRBV5-1 TGCGCCAGCAGCGCGGGACAGGGAAAAGGGGAGCAGTACTTC CASSAGQGKGEQYF
NA NA TRBJ2-1 TRBV7-2 TGTGACAGCAGCTTAGGACCCGAGAATGAGCAGTTCTTC CDSSLGPENEQFF
NA NA TRBJ2-5 TRBV7-9 TGTGCCAGCAGCTTCCAAGGGACCCAGTACTTC CASSFQGTQYF
NA NA TRBJ1-1 TRBV7-9 TGTGCCAGCAGCTTATCTTCGGGCAGGCTTGAAGCTTTCTTT CASSLSSGRLEAFF
NA NA TRBJ1-1 TRBV7-9 TGTGCCAGCAGCTGGACAGAATTGAACACTGAAGCTTTCTTT CASSWTELNTEAFF
few TRBD1 TRBJ2-7 TRBV5-1 TGCGCCAGCAGATACGACAGGGGTTCCTACGAGCAGTACTTC CASRYDRGSYEQYF
NA NA TRBJ2-1 TRBV12-3/TRBV12-4 TGTGCCAGTGGACTATTAGGAGAGCAGTTCTTC CASGLLGEQFF
NA NA TRBJ2-7 TRBV7-9 TGTGCCAGCAGCCTAGGACACCACTACGAGGAGTACTTC CASSLGHHYEEYF
NA NA TRBJ2-1 TRBV20-1 TGCAGTGCTAGATTCATCTCCTACAATGAGCAGTTCTTC CSARFISYNEQFF
NA TRBD2 TRBJ2-7 TRBV9 TGTGCCAGCAGCGTAGATGGATCGGGACTAATCTACGAGCAGTACTTC CASSVDGSGLIYEQYF
NA NA TRBJ2-3 TRBV9 TGTGCCAGCAGCACGCCATGGGACCCTCGGTCCGATACGCAGTATTTT CASSTPWDPRSDTQYF